The source of this TCR beta chain is a study of spatial heterogeneity in lung cancer. Whole-study context: Detected beta-chain sequences consistently exceeded alpha-chain sequences. The study's findings and limits: Mutation tallies in tumors tracked expanded intratumoral alpha and beta TCR counts. It was estimated that coverage of tumor T cells reached approximately 7% for alpha chains and approximately 13% for beta chains.

By share, this clonotype ranks as medium-sized. The antigen remains undetermined. Time point given: sample taken at primary tumor resection. Germline-derived CDR1 and CDR2 are DFQATT and SNEGSKA (reference sequence). This CDR3 is 16 amino acids long. V dropped 2 bases and J dropped 2; count of bases not matched to a gene: 6. On each TCR cDNA molecule, a unique molecular identifier was present. TCRdb reprocessed the 5' RACE reads via MiXCR and lists one record per CDR3 protein. The data contain 3,000 to 3,500 distinct CDR3 sequences, under 7.5% of them singletons. Sequenced here: lung tumor tissue, sampled at surgery. The rearrangement joins TRBV20-1 to TRBJ2-3; 11 nucleotides agree with TRBD2. The TCR sequence derives from a male donor with early-stage non-small cell lung cancer. The CDR3 protein is CSARLRLAGPTDTQYF. In DNA form, the CDR3 reads TGCAGTGCTAGATTGAGACTAGCGGGACCCACAGATACGCAGTATTTT.